This passage covers 13 T cell receptor beta chains from one sample sequenced in a study of shared clonotypes between healthy human individuals. In the naive CD8 group, cells lacked CD45RO and were positively selected for CCR7, so terminally differentiated effector memory CD45RA+ cells were left out. Measured with immunoSEQ multiplex PCR; TCRdb has only the in-frame clones, and not every one. The sample has around 700,000 clones, under 95% seen once. The material sequenced was naive CD8+ T cells sorted from blood. These receptors were collected from a young man in good health.

The rearrangement uses TRBV27 and TRBJ2-7; no firm D call. V was shortened by 5 bases and J by 0 bases, with 14 bases between the two germline ends. This CDR3 contains 15 residues. CDR1 is MNHEY and CDR2 is SMNVEV in the germline V gene (reference sequence). The CDR3 sequence is CASSLDWTASYEQYF. The CDR3 DNA sequence: TGTGCCAGCAGTCTCGACTGGACGGCCTCCTACGAGCAGTACTTC.

The genes are TRBV19 and TRBJ2-1, with a weak D call TRBD2 (6 bases). Between the trimmed V and J ends, which lost 5 bases and 9 bases, there was a span of 17 bases. The CDR3 runs to 14 residues. Germline V lookup: CDR1 LNHDA, CDR2 SQIVND (reference sequence). CDR3 sequence: CASSGRSRNIEQFF. The CDR3 region has the DNA TGTGCCAGTAGTGGGAGGTCCCGGAATATTGAGCAGTTCTTC.

In its sample, this clone was seen once. The chain links TRBV10-2 to TRBJ2-1; 10 bases align to TRBD2. Losses at the gene ends were 6 bases for V and 4 bases for J; bases not matched to a gene: 6. This CDR3 contains 15 residues. CDR1 WSHSY and CDR2 SAAADI come from the germline V gene. CDR3 in DNA: TGCGCCAGCAGCCTAGCGGGAGTCGAGTACAATGAGCAGTTCTTC. Translation gives CASSLAGVEYNEQFF.

This chain links TRBV5-4 with TRBJ2-3; D is possibly TRBD1 (6 bases). Trimming stripped 5 bases from V and 1 base from J, with 11 bases between. This CDR3 has 14 residues. The germline CDR1 and CDR2 sequences are SGHNT and YYREEE (reference sequence). The CDR3 loop is CASSQGFGTDTQYF. In nucleotides, the CDR3 is TGTGCCAGCAGTCAGGGGTTTGGCACAGATACGCAGTATTTT.

For the CDR3, the DNA is TGTGCCAGCAGTTTGAGCGGGAGGGGCCACGAGCAGTACTTC. Its translation: CASSLSGRGHEQYF. V gene TRBV27 combines with J gene TRBJ2-7; TRBD2 matches 10 bases. The CDR3 totals 14 residues. V was clipped by 3 bases and J by 5 bases; unmatched bases: 4. Germline V CDR1 and CDR2: MNHEY, SMNVEV (reference sequence).

The chain links TRBV29-1 to TRBJ1-1; TRBD1 matches at 7 bases. The V gene end was trimmed by 2 bases and the J gene end by 12 bases; junction bases not matched to a gene: 15. CDR3 length: 14 residues. Germline V gene lookup returns CDR1 SQVTM and CDR2 ANQGSEA. Here the CDR3 DNA reads TGCAGCGTTGAACCGCGTGGTGAGGGGGCTACGACTTTCTTT. It specifies CSVEPRGEGATTFF. The full variable domain, in which reference TRBV29-1 and TRBJ1-1 provide the parts outside the CDR3, is SAVISQKPSRDICQRGTSLTIQCQVDSQVTMMFWYRQQPGQSLTLIATANQGSEATYESGFVIDKFPISRPNLTFSTLTVSNMSPEDSSIYLCSVEPRGEGATTFFGQGTRLTVV.

This clone showed up just a few times. The J gene is TRBJ1-5, the V gene TRBV21-1. TRBV21-1 is flagged as a pseudogene. The CDR3 is 11 residues long. Here the CDR3 DNA reads TGTGCCAGCAGCGAAGATCAGCCCCAGCATTTT. Residues: CASSEDQPQHF.

The chain couples TRBV10-1 to TRBJ2-7, with D possibly being TRBD1 (6 bases). Trimming shortened V by 0 bases and J by 6 bases, and 15 bases separated the two germline ends. Germline V gives CDR1 WNHNN, CDR2 SYGVQD (reference sequence). The CDR3 has 15 residues. CDR3 sequence (DNA): TGCGCCAGCAGTGAGTCGGGCAGGGGTCTGGGCGAGCAGTACTTC. It is translated as CASSESGRGLGEQYF.

This clone was observed once. V usage is TRBV6-5 and J usage is TRBJ1-1, with D unclear. The CDR3 sequence is 13 residues long. V lost 4 bases and J lost 3, with 9 bases in between. Germline loops: CDR1 MNHEY, CDR2 SVGAGI. CDR3 loop: CASSSRLDTEAFF. CDR3 DNA sequence: TGTGCCAGCAGTTCCCGATTGGACACTGAAGCTTTCTTT.

The rearrangement links TRBV4-3 to TRBJ1-4, with a weak D call TRBD1 (6 bases). This CDR3 is 22 amino acids long. Germline-derived CDR1 and CDR2 are LGHNA and YSLEER. V dropped 0 bases and J dropped 0 bases, with 26 bases sitting between them. The CDR3 nucleotides read TGCGCCAGCAGCCAAGATGGGGGGGATGGTGGGACATGGACTGCAACTAATGAAAAACTGTTTTTT. Residues: CASSQDGGDGGTWTATNEKLFF.

The chain combines TRBV28 with TRBJ2-7, with TRBD2 identical over 8 bases. The V gene end was trimmed by 5 bases and the J gene end by 5 bases; junction bases not matched to a gene: 8. The CDR3 has 14 amino acids. Germline lookup yields CDR1 MDHEN and CDR2 SYDVKM. The CDR3 nucleotides are TGTGCCAGCAGTGAGGGGCGGGAGGTGGACGAGCAGTACTTC. Translation: CASSEGREVDEQYF.

CDR3 DNA sequence: TGTGCCAGCAGCTTAGATTCACCCCTTCCAGGGGGTGGTGGTTCCTACGAGCAGTACTTC. Amino acid sequence: CASSLDSPLPGGGGSYEQYF. This chain connects TRBV11-2 to TRBJ2-7; 7 positions match TRBD1. The CDR3 is 20 amino acids. The V segment lost 0 bases and the J segment 1 base; nucleotides outside the gene matches: 18. The germline gives CDR1 SGHAT, CDR2 FQNNGV.

This clone has just one count. The rearrangement links TRBV2 to TRBJ2-2; 7 positions agree with TRBD2. Germline CDR1 reads SNHLY; CDR2 reads FYNNEI. Unmatched junction bases numbered 5, after V lost 7 bases and J lost 3 bases. The CDR3 runs to 14 residues. The CDR3 sequence: CASMDREDTGELFF. As DNA, the CDR3 is TGTGCCAGCATGGATCGGGAGGACACCGGGGAGCTGTTTTTT.